A single T cell receptor (beta chain) is shown here with its context. Its antigen is undetermined. Trimming removed 2 bases at V and 9 bases at J, with 11 bases between. The CDR3 is 13 amino acids. Germline V CDR1 and CDR2: MNHEY, SVGAGI. As to time point: 20-29 weeks after completion of therapy. The entry originates in a study of T cell therapy after organ transplantation. Notes on the study in general: In nonresponders, large pretherapy expansions changed minimally after therapy. Post-therapy reconstitution appeared to include transferred and endogenous clonotypes. Antirejection and antiviral medication effects could not be assessed.

Profiling relied on immunoSEQ multiplex PCR, and the TCRdb table lists in-frame clones only, not all of them. The table shows more than 15,000 clones, with 65% to 90% occurring only once. The chain carries TRBV6-5 and TRBJ2-1; D possibly corresponds to TRBD1 (5 bases). The sequencing used CD8+ T cells from blood, collected after autologous CMV-specific T cell therapy. The receptor's source is a human patient who had received a solid organ transplant and had CMV disease. Some of the T cells might come from the graft donor. CDR3 sequence (DNA): TGTGCCAGCAGTTACGGCCCAGGGTCTGAGCAGTTCTTC. Amino acids: CASSYGPGSEQFF.